These 16 T cell receptor beta chains were sequenced from one sample in a study of spatial heterogeneity in lung cancer. Their specific antigens are unknown. TCRdb reprocessed the 5' RACE reads with MiXCR, giving one entry per CDR3 protein. The sample yields roughly 5,200 distinct CDR3 sequences, 8% to 9.5% seen once. The study's findings and limits: Tracking of tumor mutation counts was seen in expanded intratumoral alpha and beta TCR counts.

As to time point: sample taken at primary tumor resection. The input for sequencing was lung tumor tissue, taken at surgery. Receptors were obtained from a male donor with early-stage non-small cell lung cancer.

This clonotype was detected a few times. The chain employs TRBV6-1 and TRBJ2-5; D gene unclear. V was clipped by 2 bases and J by 2 bases, with 12 bases between them. This CDR3 has 15 amino acids. Germline CDR1 MNHNS, CDR2 SASEGT. The CDR3 spells CASSEPRTTQETQYF. CDR3 sequence (DNA): TGTGCCAGCAGTGAACCACGAACAACTCAAGAGACCCAGTACTTC.

In this sample, this clonotype is medium-sized. This chain uses TRBV9 with TRBJ2-2, with D unclear. CDR3 length equals 14 residues. CDR1 and CDR2 from the germline V gene are SGDLS and YYNGEE. With 1 base removed from V and 3 bases from J, the gap between germline ends came to 7 bases. The CDR3 sequence: CASSVFDHTGELFF. The CDR3 DNA reads as TGTGCCAGCAGCGTATTCGACCACACCGGGGAGCTGTTTTTT.

In this sample, this clonotype is medium-sized. The V and J genes are TRBV28 and TRBJ2-7, with D perhaps matching TRBD1 (6 bases). Trimming took off 4 bases at V and 3 bases at J, with 10 bases between the two ends. From germline, CDR1 is MDHEN and CDR2 SYDVKM. CDR3 length: 13 amino acids. CDR3: CASSSGQNYEQYF. The CDR3 DNA is TGTGCCAGCAGTTCCGGACAGAACTACGAGCAGTACTTC.

This clonotype came up many times. This chain connects TRBV11-2 to TRBJ2-3; D remains ambiguous. The CDR3 has 11 residues. CDR1 and CDR2 from the germline V gene are SGHAT and FQNNGV. V lost 1 base to trimming and J lost 4 bases, with 0 bases between them. The CDR3 loop reads CASSLADTQYF. CDR3 in DNA: TGTGCCAGCAGCTTAGCAGATACGCAGTATTTT. Drawing the rest from reference TRBV11-2 and TRBJ2-3, the complete variable domain is EAGVAQSPRYKIIEKRQSVAFWCNPISGHATLYWYQQILGQGPKLLIQFQNNGVVDDSQLPKDRFSAERLKGVDSTLKIQPAKLEDSAVYLCASSLADTQYFGPGTRLTVL.

This clonotype counts as medium-sized. The V call is TRBV20-1, the J call TRBJ1-6, with TRBD1 matching 10 bases. Germline V CDR1 and CDR2: DFQATT, SNEGSKA (reference sequence). Trimming took 6 bases from V and 10 from J; bases not matched to a gene: 6. The CDR3 loop spans 13 amino acids. CDR3 sequence reads: CSAVRDRGSPLHF. In DNA form, the CDR3 reads TGCAGTGCCGTAAGGGACAGGGGCTCACCCCTCCACTTT.

This clonotype was observed at least ten times. V is TRBV6-6 and J is TRBJ1-3; D might be TRBD1 (6 bases). The germline CDR1 and CDR2 sequences are MNHNY and SVGAGI (reference sequence). The CDR3 runs 18 residues. Trimming removed 0 bases at V and 2 bases at J, with 17 bases between. CDR3 loop: CASSYSLGAGRAGNTIYF. The DNA for the CDR3 is TGTGCCAGCAGTTACTCCTTGGGGGCAGGGAGAGCTGGAAACACCATATATTTT.

This clonotype is medium-sized (0.01 to 0.1%) within its sample. V usage is TRBV7-6 and J usage is TRBJ2-7; D might be TRBD1 (6 bases). CDR3 length equals 14 residues. V shed 4 bases and J shed 3 bases, with 13 bases lying between them. The germline CDR1 and CDR2 sequences are SGHVS and FNYEAQ. Here the CDR3 DNA reads TGTGCCAGCAGCTCAACAGGGTTGGTCTACGAGCAGTACTTC. Protein: CASSSTGLVYEQYF.

In this sample, this clonotype turned up many times. V usage is TRBV14 and J usage is TRBJ2-7; 7 nucleotides match TRBD2. Losses at the gene ends were 4 bases for V and 0 bases for J; bases not matched to a gene: 6. This CDR3 has 15 amino acids. Germline V lookup: CDR1 SGHDN, CDR2 FVKESK. The CDR3 bases are TGTGCCAGCAGCCGACTAGCTCATAGCTCCTACGAGCAGTACTTC. It codes for CASSRLAHSSYEQYF.

This clonotype was seen at least ten times. The rearrangement links TRBV7-8 to TRBJ1-5; D remains unclear. There are 14 residues in the CDR3. The germline V gene has CDR1 SGHVS and CDR2 FQNEAQ. V lost 4 bases to trimming and J lost 4 bases, with 11 bases between them. As DNA, the CDR3 is TGTGCCAGCAGCTCTTCAAGTATTAATCAGCCCCAGCATTTT. Translation gives CASSSSSINQPQHF.

The V call is TRBV7-6, the J call TRBJ1-1; TRBD1 matches at 8 bases. CDR3 size: 13 residues. Germline V lookup: CDR1 SGHVS, CDR2 FNYEAQ. V shed 0 bases and J 7 bases; nucleotides not matched to a gene: 1. The CDR3 here is CASSLAQGVEAFF. The CDR3 bases are TGTGCCAGCAGCTTAGCACAGGGGGTTGAAGCTTTCTTT.

This clonotype is labeled medium-sized. DNA for the CDR3: TGCGCCAGCAGTATCCCAGGGGACAATGAGCAGTTCTTC. This codes for CASSIPGDNEQFF. The V call is TRBV10-1, the J call TRBJ2-1; D is perhaps TRBD1 (6 bases). V was clipped by 5 bases and J by 5 bases, with 10 bases between them. The CDR3 extends over 13 amino acids. CDR1 is WNHNN and CDR2 is SYGVQD in the germline V gene (reference sequence).

This clonotype is medium-sized within its sample. No DNA is shown, since the ends of the CDR3 on it are uncertain; the CDR3 is the one TCRdb lists. V and J are TRBV21-1 and TRBJ2-7; the table's TRBD1 call for D was not verified on the DNA. TRBV21-1 is a pseudogene. The CDR3 length equals 16 residues, ends included. This CDR3 is CASSARVPGYHCEQYF.

This clonotype was detected ten times or more. The chain combines TRBV10-3 with TRBJ2-3, with 7 bases aligning to TRBD2. The CDR3 consists of 14 residues. Looked up from germline, CDR1 is ENHRY and CDR2 is SYGVKD. V gave up 2 bases and J gave up 6 bases; unmatched junction bases: 5. This CDR3 reads CAISEGTTADTQYF. The CDR3 DNA follows: TGTGCCATCAGTGAGGGGACTACTGCGGATACGCAGTATTTT.

This clonotype was recorded at least ten times. The chain carries TRBV2 and TRBJ1-2; 11 bases line up with TRBD1. Germline V gene data show CDR1 as SNHLY and CDR2 as FYNNEI. This CDR3 region has 19 residues. The trim removed 4 bases at V and 3 bases at J, leaving 16 bases unmatched. CDR3 nucleotide sequence: TGTGCCAGCAGTGTCACCCTTTCCGAGGGGACAGGGGGTGACTATGGCTACACCTTC. Translation gives CASSVTLSEGTGGDYGYTF.

By share, this clonotype counts as medium-sized. The chain carries TRBV20-1 and TRBJ1-1; D is ambiguous. Germline CDR1 DFQATT, CDR2 SNEGSKA (reference sequence). Trimming took off 6 bases at V and 3 bases at J, with 11 bases between the two ends. The CDR3 sequence is 12 residues long. The chain's CDR3 is CSANRGDTEAFF. The CDR3 nucleotides are TGCAGTGCCAATCGGGGTGACACTGAAGCTTTCTTT.

This clonotype was observed many times. V gene TRBV7-9 combines with J gene TRBJ2-1; D possibly corresponds to TRBD2 (6 bases). Trimming pared 1 base from V and 4 bases from J, leaving 11 bases between. There are 15 residues in the CDR3. CDR1 is SEHNR and CDR2 is FQNEAQ in the germline V gene (reference sequence). CDR3 protein: CASSLGRGLYNEQFF. The DNA of the CDR3 is TGTGCCAGCAGCTTAGGGAGGGGCCTTTACAATGAGCAGTTCTTC.